A selection of T cell receptor beta chains follows, all from one sample in a study of response to subunit inactivated influenza vaccine. Each CDR3 protein gets one entry after TCRdb re-called the RT-PCR reads with MiXCR. The repertoire consists of 450,000 to 550,000 distinct CDR3 sequences, with roughly 27% occurring once and the leading ten covering 1.5% to 2%. The sample in question was CD4+ T cells sorted from PBMCs, obtained around 5 days after vaccination. Receptor source: a man aged 50 or older who received an inactivated influenza vaccine. Each CDR3 is given without its conserved first and last residue.

>TRBJ2-1|TRBV20-1
SARDAGTNFYNEQF
>TRBJ2-5|TRBV14
ASSQSELGTGQETQY
>TRBJ2-2|TRBV6-1
ASSHFGQGNTGELF
>TRBJ2-2|TRBV5-5
ASSLFGTANTGELF
>TRBJ2-5|TRBV20-1
SAGQGSQETQY
>TRBJ1-4|TRBV20-1
SAKDGTTNEKLF
>TRBJ2-2|TRBV27
ASSLKGDSRTGELF
>TRBJ2-1|TRBV20-1
SAESGAKYNEQF
>TRBJ2-7|TRBV6-2/TRBV6-3
ASSYSYSVVTHEQY
>TRBJ1-5|TRBV5-1
ASSSGTPDQPQH
>TRBJ2-2|TRBV20-1
SASDGELF
>TRBJ1-6|TRBV12-3/TRBV12-4
ASSSQGRKHSPLH
>TRBJ1-1|TRBV9
ASSVESMNTEAF
>TRBJ1-2|TRBV10-3
AISEGGLTLNGYT
>TRBJ1-4|TRBV7-9
ASNPGGEKLF
>TRBJ2-1|TRBV12-3/TRBV12-4
ASRRPGLSTGEQF
>TRBJ1-6|TRBV2
ASSPDRVNSPLH
>TRBJ2-2|TRBV20-1
SARDPLGGRNTGELF
>TRBJ2-5|TRBV7-7
ASSKGQGEETQY
>TRBJ2-3|TRBV29-1
SVTGEGTDTQY
>TRBJ1-6|TRBV7-9
ASSPGTDSPLH
>TRBJ2-7|TRBV20-1
SARQGASYEQY
>TRBJ2-5|TRBV20-1
SATDNQETQY
>TRBJ2-7|TRBV18
ASSPLSGQAHEQY
>TRBJ2-6|TRBV12-3/TRBV12-4
ASRAQGSGANVLT
>TRBJ2-3|TRBV7-2
ASSLGYGQVTDTQY
>TRBJ2-4|TRBV5-1
ASSPVWTGAAKNIQY
>TRBJ2-7|TRBV4-2
ASSQVARGEQY
>TRBJ2-1|TRBV20-1
SAVTSGRAYNEQF
>TRBJ2-1|TRBV20-1
SALGGTSYNEQF
>TRBJ2-3|TRBV7-2
ASSAGGYTQY
>TRBJ2-3|TRBV12-3/TRBV12-4
ASSFSYIGASGSPRTDTQY
>TRBJ1-2|TRBV2
ASSEGLLHGYT
>TRBJ1-2|TRBV5-1
ASSPIGATVGYT
>TRBJ1-2|TRBV4-1
ASSHEGLNYGYT
>TRBJ2-2|TRBV25-1
ASSAHIVAGELF
>TRBJ2-5|TRBV5-5
ASSLDWETQY
>TRBJ2-2|TRBV20-1
SAAGTSGSVTGELF
>TRBJ2-4|TRBV29-1
SGGSQNIQY
>TRBJ2-7|TRBV5-1
ASSFRPSYEQY
>TRBJ2-1|TRBV28
ATRFHSYNEQF
>TRBJ1-5|TRBV20-1
SARTAYSNQPQH
>TRBJ1-1|TRBV30
AWSVSMNTEAF
>TRBJ1-1|TRBV20-1
SASGGGPAF
>TRBJ2-2|TRBV25-1
ASSESRGGFTGELF
>TRBJ2-1|TRBV7-6
ASSSMPGTSNEQF
>TRBJ2-1|TRBV5-1
ASSIAGTGRLGQF
>TRBJ2-2|TRBV5-1
ASSLQGQGDTGELF
>TRBJ1-1|TRBV9
ASSVGLGTTEAF
>TRBJ2-7|TRBV20-1
SARDMRSEQY
>TRBJ2-3|TRBV7-8
ASSLWQGGD
>TRBJ1-5|TRBV4-2
ASSQGGTGGTSNQPQH
>TRBJ2-5|TRBV4-2
ASSHLNQRQGVEETQY
>TRBJ1-3|TRBV7-7
ASSPKRLSPVGNTIY
>TRBJ1-4|TRBV25-1
ASIAGGGVGKLF